The 10 T cell receptor beta chains below were found in one sample sequenced in a study of blood T cells in healthy people across ages (dated by TCRdb to between 2014 and 2017). The method was 5' RACE. This sample was sequenced with an Illumina HiSeq 2500. A second roughly 6 to 12 cycle PCR used a sample-barcoded 5' primer and a J-beta primer mix. Using fastp at Q25 and MiXCR, TCRdb reprocessed the public reads and kept productive beta chains. Every distinct CDR3 protein forms one entry, paired with its most common genes and DNA. The sample includes 550,000 to 600,000 distinct CDR3 sequences, with roughly 48% observed a single time. The ten largest account for just under 25% of the sample. Sequencing was carried out using blood. The receptors come from a man older than 75 in good health.

J is TRBJ2-7 and V is TRBV5-1; 9 nucleotides agree with TRBD1. This CDR3 region has 15 residues. Germline CDR1 and CDR2: SGHRS and YFSETQ. The trim removed 4 bases at V and 1 base at J, leaving 6 bases unmatched. CDR3 protein: CASSPSGQGSYEQYF. CDR3 DNA: TGCGCCAGCAGCCCGTCGGGACAGGGTTCCTACGAGCAGTACTTC. Complete variable domain (other parts from reference TRBV5-1 and TRBJ2-7): KAGVTQTPRYLIKTRGQQVTLSCSPISGHRSVSWYQQTPGQGLQFLFEYFSETQRNKGNFPGRFSGRQFSNSRSEMNVSTLELGDSALYLCASSPSGQGSYEQYFGPGTRLTVT.

CDR3 in amino acids: CASSWGLGVGQETQYF. The CDR3 coding sequence is TGTGCCAGCAGCTGGGGGCTAGGAGTCGGCCAAGAGACCCAGTACTTC. V and J are TRBV5-5 and TRBJ2-5; maybe TRBD1 (6 bases). Per germline, CDR1 SGHKS and CDR2 YYEKEE (reference sequence). The CDR3 extends over 16 amino acids. V lost 3 bases, J lost 1 base, and 16 bases lay in between.

This clonotype has only a few counts. This chain uses TRBV10-1 with TRBJ2-3; 8 positions agree with TRBD1. Germline CDR1 and CDR2: WNHNN and SYGVQD (reference sequence). The CDR3 covers 15 residues. Germline trimming cut 2 bases from V and 6 bases from J; bases unmatched to any gene: 7. CDR3 nucleotide sequence: TGCGCCAGCAGTGAGCTGGCAGGGGGCCGGGATACGCAGTATTTT. This sequence encodes CASSELAGGRDTQYF.

This chain links TRBV10-3 with TRBJ2-5, with 12 bases aligning to TRBD2. The end of the DNA aligns better with TRBJ2-7, so the J call may be wrong. Germline lookup yields CDR1 ENHRY and CDR2 SYGVKD. This CDR3 is 16 amino acids long. The CDR3 loop reads CASSPGLAGCSYEQYF. The CDR3 nucleotides are TGTGCCTCATCTCCCGGACTAGCGGGGTGCTCCTACGAGCAGTACTTC.

This clonotype occurred a few times. This chain joins TRBV20-1 and TRBJ2-1, with 7 bases lining up with TRBD2. The CDR3 loop spans 14 amino acids. The germline gives CDR1 DFQATT, CDR2 SNEGSKA (reference sequence). J was trimmed by 6 bases and V by 6 bases; bases with no gene match: 11. The CDR3 reads CSALSGEGRNEQFF. The CDR3 nucleotides are TGCAGTGCACTCTCCGGGGAGGGCCGCAATGAGCAGTTCTTC.

This chain connects TRBV2 to TRBJ2-3; D is uncertain. Trimming took 8 bases from V and 2 from J, leaving 11 bases between them. Per the germline V gene, CDR1 is SNHLY and CDR2 is FYNNEI. This CDR3 has 13 amino acids. This chain's CDR3 is CASGEPPTDTQYF. In DNA, the CDR3 is TGTGCCAGCGGAGAACCCCCCACAGATACGCAGTATTTT.

This clonotype was observed a few times. The chain joins TRBV7-2 to TRBJ2-5, with 9 bases that match TRBD1. The CDR3 extends over 15 amino acids. The germline gives CDR1 SGHTA, CDR2 FQGNSA. V dropped 1 base and J dropped 5; count of bases not matched to a gene: 5. This chain's CDR3 is CASSLGTGVFETQYF. The CDR3 bases are TGTGCCAGCAGCTTAGGGACAGGGGTTTTTGAGACCCAGTACTTC.

Only one count was recorded for this clonotype. The V and J genes are TRBV5-1 and TRBJ2-1; D possibly corresponds to TRBD1 (6 bases). The CDR3 covers 12 residues. V gave up 3 bases and J gave up 8 bases, with 9 bases separating them. CDR1 is SGHRS and CDR2 is YFSETQ in the germline V gene. In nucleotides, the CDR3 is TGCGCCAGCAGCTGGGGGCGGGATGAGCAGTTCTTC. It encodes CASSWGRDEQFF.

The rearrangement joins TRBV28 to TRBJ2-7; D gene uncertain. The V end lost 3 bases, the J end lost 6 bases, and 6 bases lay between the germline ends. This CDR3 is 11 amino acids long. CDR1 and CDR2 from the germline V gene are MDHEN and SYDVKM. The CDR3 here is CASSFLTEQYF. CDR3 nucleotides: TGTGCCAGCAGTTTTCTAACCGAGCAGTACTTC.

This clonotype showed up just a few times. This chain links TRBV20-1 with TRBJ2-1; 9 bases match TRBD2. The ends lost 3 bases at V and 1 base at J; junction bases unmatched: 19. Germline lookup yields CDR1 DFQATT and CDR2 SNEGSKA (reference sequence). This CDR3 is built from 20 residues. CDR3 residues: CSASWAGGRKGTPSYNEQFF. In DNA, the CDR3 is TGCAGTGCTAGCTGGGCGGGGGGGCGAAAGGGTACCCCGTCCTACAATGAGCAGTTCTTC.